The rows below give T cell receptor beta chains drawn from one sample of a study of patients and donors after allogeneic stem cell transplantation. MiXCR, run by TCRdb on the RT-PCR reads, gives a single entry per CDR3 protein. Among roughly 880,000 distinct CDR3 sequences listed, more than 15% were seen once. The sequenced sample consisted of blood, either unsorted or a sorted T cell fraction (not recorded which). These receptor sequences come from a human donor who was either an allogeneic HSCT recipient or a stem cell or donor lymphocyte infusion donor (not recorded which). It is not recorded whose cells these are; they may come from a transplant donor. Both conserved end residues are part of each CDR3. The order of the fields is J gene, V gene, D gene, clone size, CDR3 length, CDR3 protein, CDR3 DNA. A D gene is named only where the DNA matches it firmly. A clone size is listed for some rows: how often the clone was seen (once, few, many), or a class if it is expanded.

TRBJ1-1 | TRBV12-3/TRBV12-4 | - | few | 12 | CASSSTDTEAFF | TGTGCCAGCTCGTCTACCGACACTGAAGCTTTCTTT
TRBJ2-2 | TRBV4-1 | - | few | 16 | CASSQEGSASTGELFF | TGCGCCAGCAGCCAAGAGGGTAGCGCGAGCACCGGGGAGCTGTTTTTT
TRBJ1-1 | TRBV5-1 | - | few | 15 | CASSPSFPDWPEAFF | TGCGCCAGCAGCCCGAGTTTCCCCGACTGGCCTGAAGCTTTCTTT
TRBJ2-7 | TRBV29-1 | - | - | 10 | CSVVRGRQYF | TGCAGCGTGGTACGGGGGCGGCAGTACTTC
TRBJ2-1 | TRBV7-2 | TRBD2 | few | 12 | CASSLVGLLKFF | TGTGCCAGCAGCTTAGTGGGACTATTAAAGTTCTTC
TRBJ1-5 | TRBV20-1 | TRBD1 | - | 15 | CSARDQGGANQPQHF | TGCAGTGCTAGAGACCAGGGGGGGGCCAATCAGCCCCAGCATTTT
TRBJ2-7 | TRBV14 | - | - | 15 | CASSQEEAQHYEQYF | TGTGCCAGCAGCCAAGAAGAAGCACAGCACTACGAGCAGTACTTC
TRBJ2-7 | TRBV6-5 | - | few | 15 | CASSYGPGRSYEQYF | TGTGCCAGCAGTTACGGGCCAGGGCGCTCCTACGAGCAGTACTTC
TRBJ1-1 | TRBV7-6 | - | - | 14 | CASSRGLLNTEAFF | TGTGCCAGCAGCAGGGGACTTTTGAACACTGAAGCTTTCTTT
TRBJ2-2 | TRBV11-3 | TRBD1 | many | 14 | CASSPGQGSGELFF | TGTGCCAGCAGCCCGGGACAGGGGTCCGGGGAGCTGTTTTTT
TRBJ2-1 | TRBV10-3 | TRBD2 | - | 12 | CALAKPSGEQFF | TGTGCCCTCGCGAAACCTAGCGGTGAGCAGTTCTTC
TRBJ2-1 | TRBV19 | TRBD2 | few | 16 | CASSIDSGNSYNEQFF | TGTGCCAGTAGTATCGATAGCGGGAACTCCTACAATGAGCAGTTCTTC
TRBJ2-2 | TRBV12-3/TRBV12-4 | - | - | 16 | CASSNRPSTGTGELFF | TGTGCCAGCAGTAATAGACCCTCCACGGGCACCGGGGAGCTGTTTTTT
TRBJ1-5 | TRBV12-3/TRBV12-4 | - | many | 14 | CASSLFREDQPQHF | TGTGCCAGCAGTTTATTCAGGGAAGATCAGCCCCAGCATTTT
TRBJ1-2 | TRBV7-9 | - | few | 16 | CASSLTPTGLRYGYTF | TGTGCCAGCAGCCTTACACCTACAGGGTTGAGGTATGGCTACACCTTC
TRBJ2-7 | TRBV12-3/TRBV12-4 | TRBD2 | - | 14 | CASSPSQLAGEQYF | TGTGCCAGCAGCCCCTCCCAACTAGCGGGCGAGCAGTACTTC
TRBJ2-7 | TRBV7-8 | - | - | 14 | CASSLVDGDYEQYF | TGTGCCAGCAGCTTAGTTGACGGAGACTACGAGCAGTACTTC
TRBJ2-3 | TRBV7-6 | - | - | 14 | CASRLTGRTDTQYF | TGTGCCAGCCGCCTCACAGGGAGAACAGATACGCAGTATTTT
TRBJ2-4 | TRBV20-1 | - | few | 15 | CSAGPGSLAKNIQYF | TGCAGTGCTGGACCAGGGTCCCTAGCCAAAAACATTCAGTACTTC
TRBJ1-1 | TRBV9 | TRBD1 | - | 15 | CASSFPGQGRTEAFF | TGTGCCAGCAGTTTTCCGGGACAGGGGAGAACTGAAGCTTTCTTT